This T cell receptor beta chain was found in a study of OX40 agonist ivuxolimab in advanced cancers. Study details: People in dose escalation had one of these cancers: hepatocellular carcinoma, melanoma, renal cell or head and neck cancer.

Concerning this clone itself: Its antigen is not known.

The repertoire was sequenced with immunoSEQ multiplex PCR; TCRdb's copy has only in-frame clones and lacks some. Of nearly 45,000 clones detected, about 80% appear once; the ten largest clones hold 4% to 4.5%. Study-wide points: Researchers report that CD8+ T cells had, on average, more expanded clones than CD4+. At 0.1 to 3.0 mg/kg and by week 6, CD4+ and CD8+ T cells in the blood had expanded clonally. Antigen specificity of clonally expanded peripheral T cells was not established.

The CDR3 has 15 amino acids. Between the trimmed V and J ends, which lost 5 bases and 3 bases, there was a span of 17 bases. Looked up from germline, CDR1 is SGHTA and CDR2 is FQGNSA. The gene calls are TRBV7-2 and TRBJ2-7; tentative D call: TRBD2 (5 bases). Sequences were derived from CD4+ or CD8+ T cells sorted from blood, sampled in a trial of the OX40 agonist ivuxolimab. This sequence originates from an adult with an advanced solid tumor such as melanoma, head and neck, liver or kidney cancer. The CDR3 sequence: CASSPWSRDGYEQYF. The CDR3 bases are TGTGCCAGCAGCCCCTGGAGCCGGGATGGCTACGAGCAGTACTTC.